These 22 T cell receptor beta chains were sequenced from one sample in a study of technical replicates of blood from a handful of donors. The data were produced by immunoSEQ multiplex PCR, yet TCRdb's version contains in-frame clones alone and is incomplete. Seen here are approximately 78,000 clones, approximately 92% observed once, and the top ten hold roughly 0.36%. The sample taken for sequencing was T cells isolated from PBMCs. Every receptor here comes from a human donor in good health.

The chain recombines TRBV5-5 with TRBJ2-7; D is perhaps TRBD1 (5 bases). The CDR3 runs 16 residues. The germline V gene has CDR1 SGHKS and CDR2 YYEKEE (reference sequence). V gave up 2 bases and J gave up 2 bases, with 17 bases separating them. The CDR3 DNA sequence: TGTGCCAGCAGCTTTGGGGCTATACAGAGACCCTACGAGCAGTACTTC. Translation gives CASSFGAIQRPYEQYF.

The chain uses TRBV4-1 and TRBJ1-3; 8 positions match TRBD1. Germline CDR1 MGHRA, CDR2 YSYEKL. V shed 3 bases and J 7 bases; nucleotides not matched to a gene: 5. The CDR3 is made up of 14 amino acids. CDR3 residues: CASSQTGEGNTIYF. The CDR3 coding sequence is TGCGCCAGCAGCCAGACAGGGGAGGGCAACACCATATATTTT.

CDR3 residues: CSGDKNTEAFF. The CDR3 DNA is TGCAGCGGGGACAAGAACACTGAAGCTTTCTTT. The chain carries TRBV29-1 and TRBJ1-1; TRBD1 is a possible D gene (6 bases). The V end lost 7 bases, the J end lost 1 base, and 7 bases lay between the germline ends. The CDR3 runs to 11 residues. The germline CDR1 and CDR2 sequences are SQVTM and ANQGSEA.

This chain joins TRBV11-2 and TRBJ2-5; 7 bases match TRBD2. Germline trimming cut 1 base from V and 3 bases from J; bases unmatched to any gene: 2. Germline lookup yields CDR1 SGHAT and CDR2 FQNNGV. The CDR3 loop spans 14 amino acids. CDR3 loop: CASSLGLAEETQYF. The CDR3, as DNA: TGTGCCAGCAGCTTAGGGCTAGCGGAAGAGACCCAGTACTTC.

The V call is TRBV12-5, the J call TRBJ1-2, with TRBD1 matching 8 bases. Germline-derived CDR1 and CDR2 are LGHNT and FRNRAP. The V segment lost 5 bases and the J segment 10 bases; nucleotides outside the gene matches: 12. This CDR3 has 14 residues. The CDR3 loop is CASGLIRQGTAYTF. CDR3 in DNA: TGTGCTAGTGGTCTGATTCGACAGGGGACGGCCTACACCTTC.

The chain combines TRBV7-2 with TRBJ1-1, with TRBD1 matching 7 bases. The CDR3 runs 12 residues. Germline V gene sequence: CDR1 SGHTA, CDR2 FQGNSA. The trim removed 5 bases at V and 7 bases at J, leaving 4 bases unmatched. The CDR3 loop is CASSLHRGEAFF. The CDR3 DNA reads TGTGCCAGCAGCCTGCACAGGGGTGAAGCTTTCTTT.

The V gene is TRBV5-1, the J gene TRBJ2-3; 12 bases agree with TRBD2. V trimming: 2 bases; J trimming: 5 bases; junction bases outside the gene matches: 3. Germline-derived CDR1 and CDR2 are SGHRS and YFSETQ. The CDR3 is 15 residues long. CDR3 sequence reads: CASSFASGRGDTQYF. The CDR3 region has the DNA TGCGCCAGCAGCTTCGCTAGCGGGAGGGGAGATACGCAGTATTTT.

The J gene is TRBJ2-1, the V gene TRBV6-5; no clear D gene. V was pared by 7 bases and J by 7 bases, with 11 bases between. The germline V gene encodes CDR1 MNHEY and CDR2 SVGAGI. The CDR3 has 12 residues. Here the CDR3 DNA reads TGTGCCAGCACTAGTGTCGGGAATGAGCAGTTCTTC. It specifies CASTSVGNEQFF.

The chain is built from TRBV5-4 and TRBJ2-7; 7 positions agree with TRBD2. V was pared by 1 base and J by 0 bases, with 10 bases of the junction left unmatched. This CDR3 contains 17 residues. Germline-derived CDR1 and CDR2 are SGHNT and YYREEE (reference sequence). The CDR3 DNA reads as TGTGCCAGCAGCTTGTACCCCACGGGGACTACCTCCTACGAGCAGTACTTC. Protein sequence: CASSLYPTGTTSYEQYF.

This clone was picked up one time. The chain is built from TRBV19 and TRBJ2-7; weak D call: TRBD2 (5 bases). Trimming removed 1 base at V and 5 bases at J, with 9 bases between. This CDR3 comprises 13 residues. Germline V gene data show CDR1 as LNHDA and CDR2 as SQIVND (reference sequence). The CDR3 nucleotides are TGTGCCAGTAGTATAGTGTACGGGAACGAGCAGTACTTC. Residues: CASSIVYGNEQYF.

This rearrangement joins TRBV6-1 to TRBJ1-5; weak D call: TRBD1 (5 bases). The CDR3 spans 12 residues. Germline CDR1 MNHNS, CDR2 SASEGT. Deletions cut 6 bases from V and 4 bases from J, with 7 bases between. CDR3 sequence: CASRAGNQPQHF. CDR3 bases: TGTGCCAGCAGAGCAGGGAATCAGCCCCAGCATTTT.

V gene TRBV10-3 combines with J gene TRBJ2-5; 15 bases are shared with TRBD2. This CDR3 region has 16 residues. The V gene end was trimmed by 4 bases and the J gene end by 2 bases; junction bases not matched to a gene: 2. Germline V gene lookup returns CDR1 ENHRY and CDR2 SYGVKD. CDR3 sequence (DNA): TGTGCCATCAGTGTGGGGACTAGCGGGAGGCAAGAGACCCAGTACTTC. Its protein product is CAISVGTSGRQETQYF.

The rearrangement joins TRBV5-1 to TRBJ1-1; D is unclear. The CDR3 runs to 14 residues. V was cut by 4 bases and J by 4 bases, with 14 bases left in between. CDR1 is SGHRS, CDR2 YFSETQ, per germline. The CDR3: CASSAKREGTEAFF. The CDR3 DNA is TGCGCCAGCAGCGCGAAAAGGGAGGGCACTGAAGCTTTCTTT.

This chain uses TRBV10-3 with TRBJ2-2, with a tentative D call TRBD2 (7 bases). Germline loops: CDR1 ENHRY, CDR2 SYGVKD. The CDR3 is made up of 14 amino acids. Trimming took 3 bases from V and 7 from J, leaving 12 bases between them. CDR3 coding DNA: TGTGCCATCAGTGACAGGGGAGGGGGCGGGGAGCTGTTTTTT. Its protein is CAISDRGGGGELFF.

This clone was seen a handful of times. V usage is TRBV5-8 and J usage is TRBJ1-1; D is unresolved. CDR1 SGHTS and CDR2 YDEGEE come from the germline V gene. The ends were cut back, 2 bases at V and 0 bases at J, with 14 bases in the middle. This CDR3 contains 16 residues. The CDR3 loop reads CASSFPYFILNTEAFF. The CDR3 coding sequence is TGTGCCAGCAGCTTTCCGTACTTTATTCTGAACACTGAAGCTTTCTTT.

The rearrangement links TRBV28 to TRBJ2-1, with D perhaps matching TRBD2 (6 bases). Germline V gene sequence: CDR1 MDHEN, CDR2 SYDVKM. This CDR3 has 16 residues. The V end was cut by 3 bases, the J end by 5 bases, with 17 bases between. The CDR3 loop is CASSFYQGGTHNEQFF. The CDR3 nucleotides are TGTGCCAGCAGTTTCTATCAGGGAGGCACCCACAATGAGCAGTTCTTC.

The rearrangement links TRBV2 to TRBJ1-4; D remains unclear. This CDR3 is 14 amino acids long. The germline V gene has CDR1 SNHLY and CDR2 FYNNEI. V was trimmed by 5 bases and J by 3 bases, leaving 10 bases between them. CDR3 sequence (DNA): TGTGCCAGCAGTCTATGGGCACCTAATGAAAAACTGTTTTTT. It yields the protein CASSLWAPNEKLFF.

This clone has a single count. The CDR3 DNA is TGTGCCAGCAGGGAGGGAGGGCAGTACTTC. This translates into CASREGGQYF. This chain joins TRBV2 and TRBJ2-7, with D possibly being TRBD2 (6 bases). The CDR3 totals 10 residues. The germline V gene has CDR1 SNHLY and CDR2 FYNNEI. V was shortened by 6 bases and J by 9 bases, with 9 bases between the two germline ends.

V usage is TRBV19 and J usage is TRBJ2-7; D is perhaps TRBD2 (5 bases). The CDR3 extends over 13 amino acids. Per germline, CDR1 LNHDA and CDR2 SQIVND (reference sequence). V dropped 4 bases and J dropped 6 bases, with 13 bases sitting between them. The DNA for the CDR3 is TGTGCCAGTAGTACGGGGTTAGCCGCCGAGCAGTACTTC. This translates into CASSTGLAAEQYF.

The chain recombines TRBV10-3 with TRBJ1-1; D is possibly TRBD1 (6 bases). V lost 3 bases and J lost 4, with 15 bases in between. This CDR3 is 15 amino acids long. Germline V gene lookup returns CDR1 ENHRY and CDR2 SYGVKD. Here the CDR3 DNA reads TGTGCCATCAGTGATGTACTAGGGGGAGCCACTGAAGCTTTCTTT. Its translation: CAISDVLGGATEAFF.

The chain links TRBV5-4 to TRBJ2-5; D remains unclear. The CDR3 contains 11 residues. The V gene's germline CDR1 is SGHNT and CDR2 YYREEE (reference sequence). Trimming removed 2 bases at V and 5 bases at J, with 4 bases between. CDR3 sequence: CASSFSETQYF. Written as DNA, the CDR3 is TGTGCCAGCAGCTTTTCGGAGACCCAGTACTTC.

The chain has TRBV19 and TRBJ1-1, with D perhaps matching TRBD1 (5 bases). This CDR3 contains 14 residues. V was clipped by 3 bases and J by 3 bases, with 11 bases between them. The germline V gene encodes CDR1 LNHDA and CDR2 SQIVND (reference sequence). In nucleotides, the CDR3 is TGTGCCAGTAGTATGCGCAGGGAGGACACTGAAGCTTTCTTT. The encoded protein is CASSMRREDTEAFF. The whole variable domain, filled in from reference TRBV19 and TRBJ1-1, reads DGGITQSPKYLFRKEGQNVTLSCEQNLNHDAMYWYRQDPGQGLRLIYYSQIVNDFQKGDIAEGYSVSREKKESFPLTVTSAQKNPTAFYLCASSMRREDTEAFFGQGTRLTVV.